A single sample gave rise to the 5 T cell receptor beta chains below, sequenced in a study of blood T cell repertoires in COVID-19. Using immunoSEQ multiplex PCR, the repertoire was profiled, and TCRdb retains in-frame clones only, with some absent. The sample lists some 50,000 clones, 80% to 90% occurring once. The sequenced sample was peripheral blood. These receptors all come from a man aged 55 to 69 with acute or convalescent COVID-19.

The chain combines TRBV6-5 with TRBJ2-1; a possible D gene is TRBD2 (7 bases). CDR1 and CDR2 from the germline V gene are MNHEY and SVGAGI. The CDR3 covers 13 residues. The V end lost 8 bases, the J end lost 5 bases, and 13 bases lay between the germline ends. CDR3 sequence: CASRGAANNEQFF. CDR3 bases: TGTGCCAGCCGGGGGGCCGCCAACAATGAGCAGTTCTTC.

The V and J genes are TRBV6-5 and TRBJ1-2, with a weak D call TRBD1 (5 bases). Germline V CDR1 and CDR2: MNHEY, SVGAGI. V was cut by 6 bases and J by 4 bases, with 12 bases left in between. The CDR3 loop spans 13 amino acids. Here the CDR3 reads CASRGGGVYGYTF. In DNA form, the CDR3 reads TGTGCCAGCAGGGGGGGAGGGGTCTATGGCTACACCTTC.

The chain recombines TRBV12-5 with TRBJ1-2; TRBD1 might be the D (6 bases). Germline V gene data show CDR1 as LGHNT and CDR2 as FRNRAP. Deletions cut 6 bases from V and 2 bases from J, with 13 bases between. This CDR3 contains 14 residues. DNA for the CDR3: TGTGCTAGTGGCACGGACAGCCGAAACTATGGCTACACCTTC. It translates to CASGTDSRNYGYTF.

V and J are TRBV2 and TRBJ2-5, with D uncertain. The CDR3 length is 10 residues. Germline V gene sequence: CDR1 SNHLY, CDR2 FYNNEI. With 5 bases removed from V and 5 bases from J, the gap between germline ends came to 3 bases. The DNA for the CDR3 is TGTGCCAGCAGTCTTGAGACCCAGTACTTC. Residues: CASSLETQYF.

This clone was picked up one time. The chain links TRBV27 to TRBJ1-1, with D possibly matching TRBD1 (5 bases). Germline values: CDR1 MNHEY, CDR2 SMNVEV (reference sequence). V lost 4 bases, J lost 1 base, and 16 bases lay in between. The CDR3 has 16 residues. This CDR3 is CASSYSGLKENTEAFF. As DNA, the CDR3 is TGTGCCAGCAGTTATTCAGGGCTGAAGGAGAACACTGAAGCTTTCTTT.